This T cell receptor beta chain derives from a study of cytomegalovirus exposure and HLA in healthy donors. Study-wide results and caveats: Presence/absence analysis assumed near-uniform sequencing depth across donors. Reported findings show TCR beta sequences accurately forecast HLA-A and HLA-B alleles in most subjects.

In the PCR, 60 Vbeta and 13 Jbeta primers were used. In the source study's methods: Later reanalysis found 70 million to 95 million unique TCR beta chains, roughly 10 million of them shared. Using immunoSEQ multiplex PCR, the repertoire was profiled, and TCRdb retains in-frame clones only, with some absent. The D gene and trimming were derived from the DNA, and the V and J assignments and clone size from that table. The repertoire holds under 200,000 clones, with 75% to 90% as singletons. Regarding this clone: Its cognate antigen is unknown.

Germline V lookup: CDR1 MNHNY, CDR2 SVGAGI (reference sequence). The CDR3 is 14 amino acids. J was trimmed by 6 bases and V by 8 bases; bases with no gene match: 5. Sequences were obtained from PBMCs. The V call is TRBV6-6, the J call TRBJ2-1; 12 positions match TRBD2. This clonotype originated in a man aged 40-50 years in good health and CMV-seropositive. The CDR3 is CASVRTSGINEQFF. CDR3 nucleotides: TGTGCCAGCGTTCGGACTAGCGGGATCAATGAGCAGTTCTTC.